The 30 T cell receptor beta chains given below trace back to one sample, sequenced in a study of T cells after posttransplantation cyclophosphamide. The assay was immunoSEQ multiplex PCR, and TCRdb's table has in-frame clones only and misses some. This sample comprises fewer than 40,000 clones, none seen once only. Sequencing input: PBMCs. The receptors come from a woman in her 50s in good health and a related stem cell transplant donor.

CDR3 in DNA: TGTGCCAGCAGCCCCAATCCCAGTATGAACACTGAAGCTTTCTTT. Amino acids: CASSPNPSMNTEAFF. The chain is built from TRBV7-2 and TRBJ1-1, with no clear D. The CDR3 totals 15 residues. Per the germline V gene, CDR1 is SGHTA and CDR2 is FQGNSA. Trimming pared 5 bases from V and 0 bases from J, leaving 13 bases between.

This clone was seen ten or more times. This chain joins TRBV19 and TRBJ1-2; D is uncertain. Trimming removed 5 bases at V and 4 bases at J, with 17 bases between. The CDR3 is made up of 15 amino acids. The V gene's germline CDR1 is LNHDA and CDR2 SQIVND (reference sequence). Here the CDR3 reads CASSPNIPGAYGYTF. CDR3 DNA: TGTGCCAGTAGTCCGAACATCCCGGGAGCCTATGGCTACACCTTC.

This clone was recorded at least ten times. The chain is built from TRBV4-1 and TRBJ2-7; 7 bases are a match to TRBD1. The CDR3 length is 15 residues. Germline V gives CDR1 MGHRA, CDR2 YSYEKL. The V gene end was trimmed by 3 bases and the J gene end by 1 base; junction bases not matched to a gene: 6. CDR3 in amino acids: CASSHPSTGSYEQYF. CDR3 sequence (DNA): TGCGCCAGCAGCCACCCCTCGACAGGGTCCTACGAGCAGTACTTC.

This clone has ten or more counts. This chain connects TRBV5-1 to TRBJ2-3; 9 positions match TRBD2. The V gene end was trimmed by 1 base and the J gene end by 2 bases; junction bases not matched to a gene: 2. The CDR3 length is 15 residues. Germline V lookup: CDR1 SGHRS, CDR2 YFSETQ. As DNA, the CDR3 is TGCGCCAGCAGCTTGCAGCGGGGGGCCACAGATACGCAGTATTTT. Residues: CASSLQRGATDTQYF.

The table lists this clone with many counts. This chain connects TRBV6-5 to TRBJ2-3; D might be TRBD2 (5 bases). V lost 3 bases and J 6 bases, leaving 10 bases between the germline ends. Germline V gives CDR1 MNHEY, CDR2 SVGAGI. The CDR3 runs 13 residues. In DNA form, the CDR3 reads TGTGCCAGCAGTTATGGACTTAGGGATACGCAGTATTTT. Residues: CASSYGLRDTQYF.

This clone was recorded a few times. The CDR3 region is CASSGTNGGNEQFF. In DNA, the CDR3 is TGTGCCAGCAGTGGGACTAACGGGGGGAATGAGCAGTTCTTC. The gene calls are TRBV2 and TRBJ2-1, with 7 bases fitting TRBD2. There are 14 residues in the CDR3. The junction had 7 bases not matched to a gene; V was cut back by 4 bases and J by 7 bases. In germline, CDR1 is SNHLY, CDR2 FYNNEI. Based on the CDR3 plus reference TRBV2 and TRBJ2-1, the full variable domain is EPEVTQTPSHQVTQMGQEVILRCVPISNHLYFYWYRQILGQKVEFLVSFYNNEISEKSEIFDDQFSVERPDGSNFTLKIRSTKLEDSAMYFCASSGTNGGNEQFFGPGTRLTVL.

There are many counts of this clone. Written as DNA, the CDR3 is TGTGCCAGCAGCTTTGGGACAGATGAGACCCAGTACTTC. Translating it yields CASSFGTDETQYF. The genes are TRBV5-4 and TRBJ2-5; TRBD1 matches at 7 bases. The trim removed 2 bases at V and 5 bases at J, leaving 3 bases unmatched. CDR1 is SGHNT, CDR2 YYREEE, per germline (reference sequence). There are 13 residues in the CDR3.

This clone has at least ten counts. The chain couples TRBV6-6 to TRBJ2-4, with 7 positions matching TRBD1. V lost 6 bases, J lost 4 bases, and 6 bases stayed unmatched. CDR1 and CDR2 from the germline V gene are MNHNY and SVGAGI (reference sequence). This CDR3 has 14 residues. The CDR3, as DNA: TGTGCCAGCAGATACATGGGACAGAAAAACATTCAGTACTTC. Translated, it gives CASRYMGQKNIQYF.

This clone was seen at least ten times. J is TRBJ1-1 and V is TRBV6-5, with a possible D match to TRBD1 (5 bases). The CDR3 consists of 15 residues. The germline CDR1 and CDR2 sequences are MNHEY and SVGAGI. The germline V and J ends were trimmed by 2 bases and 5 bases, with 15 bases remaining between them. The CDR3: CASSYTAGGETEAFF. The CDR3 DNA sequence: TGTGCCAGCAGTTACACCGCGGGGGGGGAAACTGAAGCTTTCTTT.

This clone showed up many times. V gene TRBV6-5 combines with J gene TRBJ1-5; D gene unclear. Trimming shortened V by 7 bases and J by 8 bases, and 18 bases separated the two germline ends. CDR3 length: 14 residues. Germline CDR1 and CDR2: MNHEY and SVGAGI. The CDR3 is CASKAATRGEPQHF. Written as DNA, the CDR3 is TGTGCCAGCAAGGCTGCCACAAGAGGTGAGCCCCAGCATTTT.

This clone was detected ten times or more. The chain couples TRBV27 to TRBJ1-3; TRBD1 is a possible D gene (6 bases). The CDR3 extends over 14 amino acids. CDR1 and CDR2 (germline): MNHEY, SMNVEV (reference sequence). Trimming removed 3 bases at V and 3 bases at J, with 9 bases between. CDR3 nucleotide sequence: TGTGCCAGCAGTTTGACACAGGGTGGAAACACCATATATTTT. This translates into CASSLTQGGNTIYF.

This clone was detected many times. CDR3 region: CASSVGPGNTEAFF. CDR3 DNA sequence: TGCGCCAGCAGCGTGGGACCGGGGAACACTGAAGCTTTCTTT. The V and J genes are TRBV5-1 and TRBJ1-1, with D possibly being TRBD1 (5 bases). The V end lost 4 bases, the J end lost 1 base, and 11 bases lay between the germline ends. The germline CDR1 and CDR2 sequences are SGHRS and YFSETQ. The CDR3 contains 14 residues.

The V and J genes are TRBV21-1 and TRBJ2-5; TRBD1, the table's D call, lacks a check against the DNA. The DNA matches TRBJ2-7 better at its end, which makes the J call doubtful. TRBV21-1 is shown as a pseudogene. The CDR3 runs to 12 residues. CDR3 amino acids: CARLQGPYEQYF. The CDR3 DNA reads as TGTGCCAGGCTACAGGGCCCCTACGAGCAGTACTTC.

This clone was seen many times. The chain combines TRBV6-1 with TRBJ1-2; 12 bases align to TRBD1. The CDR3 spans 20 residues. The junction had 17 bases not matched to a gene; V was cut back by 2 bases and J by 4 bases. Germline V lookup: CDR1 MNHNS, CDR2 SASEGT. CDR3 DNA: TGTGCCAGCAGTGAATGGCTAATGAGGGACAGGGGGCCTCTGGGCTATGGCTACACCTTC. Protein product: CASSEWLMRDRGPLGYGYTF.

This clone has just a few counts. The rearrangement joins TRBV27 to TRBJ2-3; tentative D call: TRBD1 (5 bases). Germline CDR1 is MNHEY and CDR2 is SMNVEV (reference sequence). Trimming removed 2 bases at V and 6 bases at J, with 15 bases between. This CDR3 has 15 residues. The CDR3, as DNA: TGTGCCAGCAGTTTAGGTTGGGTGGGGCTGGATACGCAGTATTTT. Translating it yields CASSLGWVGLDTQYF.

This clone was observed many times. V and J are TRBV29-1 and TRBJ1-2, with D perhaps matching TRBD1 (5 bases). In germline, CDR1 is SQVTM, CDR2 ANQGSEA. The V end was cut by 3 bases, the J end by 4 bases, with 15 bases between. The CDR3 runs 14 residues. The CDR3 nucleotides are TGCAGCGTTGATTATTCGGGGGGTGGCTATGGCTACACCTTC. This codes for CSVDYSGGGYGYTF. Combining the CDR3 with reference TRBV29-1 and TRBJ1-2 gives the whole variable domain SAVISQKPSRDICQRGTSLTIQCQVDSQVTMMFWYRQQPGQSLTLIATANQGSEATYESGFVIDKFPISRPNLTFSTLTVSNMSPEDSSIYLCSVDYSGGGYGYTFGSGTRLTVV.

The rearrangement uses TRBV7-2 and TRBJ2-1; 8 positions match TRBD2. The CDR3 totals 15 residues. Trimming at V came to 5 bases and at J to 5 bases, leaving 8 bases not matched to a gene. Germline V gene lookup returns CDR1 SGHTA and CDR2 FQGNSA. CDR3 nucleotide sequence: TGTGCCAGCAGCCGGGGGGGGGCCGTCCACAATGAGCAGTTCTTC. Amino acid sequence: CASSRGGAVHNEQFF.

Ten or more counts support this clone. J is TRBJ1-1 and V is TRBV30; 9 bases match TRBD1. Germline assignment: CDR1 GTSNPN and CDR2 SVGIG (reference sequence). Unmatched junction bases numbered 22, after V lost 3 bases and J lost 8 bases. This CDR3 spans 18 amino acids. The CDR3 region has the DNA TGTGCCTGGAGGGGGGGACAGGGTTTGGAATATTTCTACTCCGAAGCTTTCTTT. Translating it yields CAWRGGQGLEYFYSEAFF.

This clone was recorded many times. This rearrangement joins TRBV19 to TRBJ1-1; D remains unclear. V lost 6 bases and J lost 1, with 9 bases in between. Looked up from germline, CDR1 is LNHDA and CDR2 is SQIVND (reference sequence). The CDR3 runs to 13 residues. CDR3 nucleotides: TGTGCCAGTAGCCGAGGGAGGAACACTGAAGCTTTCTTT. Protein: CASSRGRNTEAFF.

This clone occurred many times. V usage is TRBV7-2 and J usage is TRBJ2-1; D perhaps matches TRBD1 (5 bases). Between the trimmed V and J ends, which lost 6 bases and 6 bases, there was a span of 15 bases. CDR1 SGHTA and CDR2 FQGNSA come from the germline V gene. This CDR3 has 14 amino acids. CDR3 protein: CASSYQGRINEQFF. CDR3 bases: TGTGCCAGCAGTTACCAGGGTAGAATCAATGAGCAGTTCTTC.

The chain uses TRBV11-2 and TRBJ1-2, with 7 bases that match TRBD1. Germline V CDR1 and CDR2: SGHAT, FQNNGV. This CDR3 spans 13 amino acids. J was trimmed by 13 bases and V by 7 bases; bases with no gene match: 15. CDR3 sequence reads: CASIPPAGDRSTF. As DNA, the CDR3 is TGTGCCAGCATCCCTCCGGCAGGGGACAGAAGCACCTTC.

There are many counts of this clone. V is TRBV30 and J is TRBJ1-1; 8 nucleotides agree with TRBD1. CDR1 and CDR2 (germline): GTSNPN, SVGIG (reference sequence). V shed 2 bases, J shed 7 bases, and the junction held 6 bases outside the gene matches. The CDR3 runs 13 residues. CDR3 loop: CAWSPGTGHEAFF. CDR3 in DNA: TGTGCCTGGAGTCCTGGGACAGGCCATGAAGCTTTCTTT.

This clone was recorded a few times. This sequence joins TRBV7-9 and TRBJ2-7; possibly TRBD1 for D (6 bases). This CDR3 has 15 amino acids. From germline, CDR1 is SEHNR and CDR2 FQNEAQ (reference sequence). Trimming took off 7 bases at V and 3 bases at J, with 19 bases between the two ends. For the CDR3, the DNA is TGTGCCAGCACCTCAGGGGCGTGGGATTACTACGAGCAGTACTTC. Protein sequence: CASTSGAWDYYEQYF.

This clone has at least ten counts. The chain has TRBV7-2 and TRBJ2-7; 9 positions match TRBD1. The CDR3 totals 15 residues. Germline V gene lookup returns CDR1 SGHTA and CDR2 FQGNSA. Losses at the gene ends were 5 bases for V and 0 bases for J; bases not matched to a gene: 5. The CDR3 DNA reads TGTGCCAGCAGCCAACAGGGGGCGCTCTCCTACGAGCAGTACTTC. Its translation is CASSQQGALSYEQYF.

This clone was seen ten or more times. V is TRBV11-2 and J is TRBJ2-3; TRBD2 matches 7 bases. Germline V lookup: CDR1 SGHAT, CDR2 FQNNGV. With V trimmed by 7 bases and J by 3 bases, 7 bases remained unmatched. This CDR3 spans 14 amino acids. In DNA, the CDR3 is TGTGCCAGCAACTTCCTCGGGGGGACAGATACGCAGTATTTT. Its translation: CASNFLGGTDTQYF.

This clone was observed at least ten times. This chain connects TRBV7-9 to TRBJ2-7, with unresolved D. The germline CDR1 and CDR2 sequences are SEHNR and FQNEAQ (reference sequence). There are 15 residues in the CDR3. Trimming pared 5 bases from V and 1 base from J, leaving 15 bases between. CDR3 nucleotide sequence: TGTGCCAGCAGCCCGTACCAGGCAGGTTCCTACGAGCAGTACTTC. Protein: CASSPYQAGSYEQYF.

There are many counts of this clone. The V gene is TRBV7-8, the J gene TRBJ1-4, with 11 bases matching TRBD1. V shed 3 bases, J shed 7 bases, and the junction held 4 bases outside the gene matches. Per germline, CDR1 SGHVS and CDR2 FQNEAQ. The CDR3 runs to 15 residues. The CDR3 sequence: CASSFGTGGGEKLFF. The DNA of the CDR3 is TGTGCCAGCAGCTTTGGGACAGGGGGTGGTGAAAAACTGTTTTTT.

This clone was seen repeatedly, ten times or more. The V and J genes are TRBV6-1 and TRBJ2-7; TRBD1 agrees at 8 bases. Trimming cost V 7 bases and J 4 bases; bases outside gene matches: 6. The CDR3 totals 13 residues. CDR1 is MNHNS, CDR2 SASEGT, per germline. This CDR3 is CASTQQGGYEQYF. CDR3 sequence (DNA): TGTGCCAGCACACAACAGGGGGGATACGAGCAGTACTTC.

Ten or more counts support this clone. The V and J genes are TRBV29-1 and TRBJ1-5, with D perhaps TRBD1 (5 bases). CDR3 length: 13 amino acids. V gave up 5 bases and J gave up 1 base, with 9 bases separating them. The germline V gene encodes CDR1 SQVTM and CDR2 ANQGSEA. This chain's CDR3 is CSVSRASNQPQHF. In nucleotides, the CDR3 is TGCAGCGTTTCCAGGGCGAGCAATCAGCCCCAGCATTTT. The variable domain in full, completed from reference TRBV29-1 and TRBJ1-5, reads SAVISQKPSRDICQRGTSLTIQCQVDSQVTMMFWYRQQPGQSLTLIATANQGSEATYESGFVIDKFPISRPNLTFSTLTVSNMSPEDSSIYLCSVSRASNQPQHFGDGTRLSIL.

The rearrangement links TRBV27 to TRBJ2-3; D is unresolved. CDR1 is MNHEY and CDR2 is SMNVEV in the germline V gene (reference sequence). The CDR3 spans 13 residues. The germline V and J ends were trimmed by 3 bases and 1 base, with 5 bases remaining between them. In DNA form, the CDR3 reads TGTGCCAGCAGTTTCTCAGGCACAGATACGCAGTATTTT. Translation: CASSFSGTDTQYF.